These T cell receptor beta chains were read from a single sample in a study of T cell responses to AZD1222 COVID-19 vaccine. Method: immunoSEQ multiplex PCR; TCRdb's copy keeps in-frame clones and lacks some. Of 150,000 or so clones in the sample, over 80% were seen once. The starting material was peripheral blood, obtained 28 days after the second AZD1222 dose. The receptors originated from an adult who received the AZD1222 COVID-19 vaccine. CDR3s include the opening cysteine and the closing phenylalanine or tryptophan. D genes are given only for firm matches. For some rows the clone size is stated as once, few or many, or as a class when expanded; others skip it.

j_gene: TRBJ2-3; d_gene: TRBD2; v_gene: TRBV6-6; abundance: NA; CDR3nt: TGTGCCAGCAGATATAGCGGGGCTGGCACAGATACGCAGTATTTT; CDR3aa: CASRYSGAGTDTQYF
j_gene: TRBJ2-3; d_gene: TRBD1; v_gene: TRBV7-3; abundance: NA; CDR3nt: TGTGCCAGCAGCCGACTCGGACAGGGGGTCACAGATACGCAGTATTTT; CDR3aa: CASSRLGQGVTDTQYF
j_gene: TRBJ2-3; d_gene: TRBD2; v_gene: TRBV6-5; abundance: NA; CDR3nt: TGTGCCAGCAGTTCAACGGGAGGGAGAACAGATACGCAGTATTTT; CDR3aa: CASSSTGGRTDTQYF
j_gene: TRBJ2-7; d_gene: TRBD1; v_gene: TRBV5-6; abundance: NA; CDR3nt: TGTGCCAGCAGCTTGTTCCGGGACAGGGCCCTCTACGAGCAGTACTTC; CDR3aa: CASSLFRDRALYEQYF
j_gene: TRBJ1-1; d_gene: NA; v_gene: TRBV5-4; abundance: NA; CDR3nt: TGTGCCAGCAGCTTGGGCGGGGTAGGAGGGCCTGCGAACACTGAAGCTTTCTTT; CDR3aa: CASSLGGVGGPANTEAFF
j_gene: TRBJ1-4; d_gene: TRBD1; v_gene: TRBV5-1; abundance: NA; CDR3nt: TGCGCCAGCAGCGAACAGGGGGCACATGAAAAACTGTTTTTT; CDR3aa: CASSEQGAHEKLFF
j_gene: TRBJ1-5; d_gene: TRBD1; v_gene: TRBV12-3/TRBV12-4; abundance: NA; CDR3nt: TGTGCCAGCAGTTTGACAGGGCCCCGGCCCCAGCATTTT; CDR3aa: CASSLTGPRPQHF
j_gene: TRBJ2-3; d_gene: NA; v_gene: TRBV27; abundance: once; CDR3nt: TGTGCCAGCAGTCCTAGGCTCAGCACAGATACGCAGTATTTT; CDR3aa: CASSPRLSTDTQYF
j_gene: TRBJ2-3; d_gene: NA; v_gene: TRBV7-9; abundance: NA; CDR3nt: TGTGCCAGCAGCTTAGCAGGCCCGGCGGGTAGCACAGATACGCAGTATTTT; CDR3aa: CASSLAGPAGSTDTQYF
j_gene: TRBJ2-7; d_gene: TRBD2; v_gene: TRBV7-2; abundance: NA; CDR3nt: TGTGCCAGCAGCTTATGGGTAGCGGGAGGTCGTATGGAGTACTTC; CDR3aa: CASSLWVAGGRMEYF
j_gene: TRBJ1-6; d_gene: NA; v_gene: TRBV6-5; abundance: NA; CDR3nt: TGTGCCAGCAGTTACCGCGGCGGGGGGGCCCTCCACTTT; CDR3aa: CASSYRGGGALHF
j_gene: TRBJ2-6; d_gene: NA; v_gene: TRBV3-1/TRBV3-2; abundance: NA; CDR3nt: TGTGCCAGCAGGGGGACTGGGGCCAACGTCCTGACTTTC; CDR3aa: CASRGTGANVLTF
j_gene: TRBJ2-1; d_gene: TRBD2; v_gene: TRBV7-2; abundance: NA; CDR3nt: TGTGCCAGCAGCTTAACCGGGACTAGGATGAATGAGCAGTTCTTC; CDR3aa: CASSLTGTRMNEQFF
j_gene: TRBJ2-3; d_gene: NA; v_gene: TRBV11-3; abundance: NA; CDR3nt: TGTGCCAGCAGCTTATCTACAAACACAGATACGCAGTATTTT; CDR3aa: CASSLSTNTDTQYF
j_gene: TRBJ2-2; d_gene: TRBD1; v_gene: TRBV18; abundance: NA; CDR3nt: TGTGCCAGCTCGAAGGGACAGGGGAACACCGGGGAGCTGTTTTTT; CDR3aa: CASSKGQGNTGELFF
j_gene: TRBJ2-3; d_gene: NA; v_gene: TRBV19; abundance: NA; CDR3nt: TGTGCCAGTAGTATAAGTGGCCAGCGCACAGATACGCAGTATTTT; CDR3aa: CASSISGQRTDTQYF
j_gene: TRBJ2-7; d_gene: NA; v_gene: TRBV30; abundance: NA; CDR3nt: TGTGCCTGGAGTGTGGGGGGATACGAGCAGTACTTC; CDR3aa: CAWSVGGYEQYF
j_gene: TRBJ2-3; d_gene: TRBD2; v_gene: TRBV7-2; abundance: once; CDR3nt: TGTGCCAGCAGCTTAGTGGGTAGCGGGGGCACAGATACGCAGTATTTT; CDR3aa: CASSLVGSGGTDTQYF
j_gene: TRBJ2-3; d_gene: NA; v_gene: TRBV6-5; abundance: NA; CDR3nt: TGTGCCAGCAGTTCCGGGCCCTTGAGGGCAGATACGCAGTATTTT; CDR3aa: CASSSGPLRADTQYF
j_gene: TRBJ1-6; d_gene: NA; v_gene: TRBV19; abundance: once; CDR3nt: TGTGCCAGTAGTTTCCGGACGGGGGATAATTCACCCCTCCACTTT; CDR3aa: CASSFRTGDNSPLHF
j_gene: TRBJ2-3; d_gene: TRBD2; v_gene: TRBV3-1/TRBV3-2; abundance: NA; CDR3nt: TGTGCCAGCAGCCAAGAACGGGGGGGGACTGGCACAGATACGCAGTATTTT; CDR3aa: CASSQERGGTGTDTQYF
j_gene: TRBJ1-2; d_gene: NA; v_gene: TRBV27; abundance: NA; CDR3nt: TGTGCCAGCAGACCCGGACAGCTATATGGCTACACCTTC; CDR3aa: CASRPGQLYGYTF
j_gene: TRBJ1-2; d_gene: NA; v_gene: TRBV11-3; abundance: once; CDR3nt: TGTGCCAGCAGCTTAGTCAGTTCGGGGAGAGCTAACTATGGCTACACCTTC; CDR3aa: CASSLVSSGRANYGYTF
j_gene: TRBJ1-5; d_gene: NA; v_gene: TRBV5-1; abundance: once; CDR3nt: TGCGCCAGCAGCCCAGGGACGGCCAATCAGCCCCAGCATTTT; CDR3aa: CASSPGTANQPQHF
j_gene: TRBJ2-1; d_gene: NA; v_gene: TRBV7-3; abundance: NA; CDR3nt: TGTGCCAGCATTAAAGGCGATGAGCAGTTCTTC; CDR3aa: CASIKGDEQFF
j_gene: TRBJ1-1; d_gene: NA; v_gene: TRBV5-1; abundance: NA; CDR3nt: TGCGCCAGCAGCGTCTCAGGGGTTGGCACTGAAGCTTTCTTT; CDR3aa: CASSVSGVGTEAFF
j_gene: TRBJ2-7; d_gene: NA; v_gene: TRBV5-5; abundance: NA; CDR3nt: TGTGCCAGCAGCTTGTATCAGGTCGGCTACGAGCAGTACTTC; CDR3aa: CASSLYQVGYEQYF
j_gene: TRBJ1-1; d_gene: TRBD1; v_gene: TRBV19; abundance: once; CDR3nt: TGTGCCAGTAGTCCAGGACAGGGAAACACTGAAGCTTTCTTT; CDR3aa: CASSPGQGNTEAFF
j_gene: TRBJ1-2; d_gene: TRBD1; v_gene: TRBV6-6; abundance: NA; CDR3nt: TGTGCCATTTTTTCTCGAGGGACAGGAGTAAGATATGGCTACACCTTC; CDR3aa: CAIFSRGTGVRYGYTF
j_gene: TRBJ2-2; d_gene: TRBD2; v_gene: TRBV5-1; abundance: NA; CDR3nt: TGCGCCAGCAGCTTCACAGCGGGAGTAATCGGGGAGCTGTTTTTT; CDR3aa: CASSFTAGVIGELFF
j_gene: TRBJ1-5; d_gene: NA; v_gene: TRBV2; abundance: NA; CDR3nt: TGTGCCAGCAGTGAAGATCTGAGCAGGAATCAGCCCCAGCATTTT; CDR3aa: CASSEDLSRNQPQHF
j_gene: TRBJ2-2; d_gene: NA; v_gene: TRBV2; abundance: NA; CDR3nt: TGTGCCAGCCCGATGGGGACGGGAAACACCGGGGAGCTGTTTTTT; CDR3aa: CASPMGTGNTGELFF
j_gene: TRBJ2-5; d_gene: NA; v_gene: TRBV5-4; abundance: NA; CDR3nt: TGTGCCAGCAGCGCGGCGAGGGGAGGAGGGACCCAGTACTTC; CDR3aa: CASSAARGGGTQYF
j_gene: TRBJ2-5; d_gene: NA; v_gene: TRBV10-3; abundance: NA; CDR3nt: TGTGCCATCAGCGACGGGGCCCAAGAGACCCAGTACTTC; CDR3aa: CAISDGAQETQYF
j_gene: TRBJ1-5; d_gene: NA; v_gene: TRBV30; abundance: NA; CDR3nt: TGTGCCTGGAGTGTCCGGGGCAATCAGCCCCAGCATTTT; CDR3aa: CAWSVRGNQPQHF
j_gene: TRBJ1-4; d_gene: NA; v_gene: TRBV6-1; abundance: NA; CDR3nt: TGTGCCAGCAGTGAAGAGGGTTATGAACTGTTTTTT; CDR3aa: CASSEEGYELFF
j_gene: TRBJ2-5; d_gene: NA; v_gene: TRBV6-5; abundance: NA; CDR3nt: TGTGCCAGCAGCCCGAGGGTGTGGGAGACCCAGTACTTC; CDR3aa: CASSPRVWETQYF
j_gene: TRBJ2-5; d_gene: TRBD1; v_gene: TRBV25-1; abundance: NA; CDR3nt: TGTGCCAGCAGTGCTACCCTCAGGGGGCGCCAAGAGACCCAGTACTTC; CDR3aa: CASSATLRGRQETQYF
j_gene: TRBJ1-1; d_gene: NA; v_gene: TRBV5-1; abundance: NA; CDR3nt: TGCGCCAGCAGCTTCACAGGGACCCCCACTGAAGCTTTCTTT; CDR3aa: CASSFTGTPTEAFF
j_gene: TRBJ1-5; d_gene: NA; v_gene: TRBV7-9; abundance: NA; CDR3nt: TGTGCCAGCAGCTCGAGGACAGAGAAGGGTCAACCCCAGCATTTT; CDR3aa: CASSSRTEKGQPQHF
j_gene: TRBJ1-4; d_gene: NA; v_gene: TRBV3-1/TRBV3-2; abundance: once; CDR3nt: TGTGCCAGCAGCCAAGATCGAGGAGTCGGTGAAAAACTGTTTTTT; CDR3aa: CASSQDRGVGEKLFF
j_gene: TRBJ2-3; d_gene: TRBD2; v_gene: TRBV11-3; abundance: NA; CDR3nt: TGTGCCAGCAGCTTCCACTCCCTCACTAGCGGAAGCACAGATACGCAGTATTTT; CDR3aa: CASSFHSLTSGSTDTQYF
j_gene: TRBJ1-5; d_gene: NA; v_gene: TRBV2; abundance: NA; CDR3nt: TGTGCCAGCAGTAGGCAGGGTCGAAGGAAGCCCCAGCATTTT; CDR3aa: CASSRQGRRKPQHF
j_gene: TRBJ2-1; d_gene: NA; v_gene: TRBV5-4; abundance: NA; CDR3nt: TGTGCCAGCAGCATCCAAGGGGGGAATGAGCAGTTCTTC; CDR3aa: CASSIQGGNEQFF